These 5 T cell receptor beta chains came from one sample sequenced in a study of blood T cells in healthy people across ages (dated by TCRdb to between 2014 and 2017). Library construction relied on 5' RACE. The sequencer listed for this sample is Illumina HiSeq 2500. The second PCR ran for roughly 7 to 11 cycles and used a J-beta primer mix along with a sample-barcoded 5' primer. TCRdb applied fastp at Q25 and MiXCR to the public reads, then kept only in-frame beta chains. Each record represents a unique CDR3 protein, reported with the most common genes and DNA among its rows. Counted in this sample were more than 800,000 distinct CDR3 sequences; less than 35% of them appeared once. The top ten constitute 17% of the sample. Input material: blood. These receptors came from a woman older than 75 in good health.

This clonotype was observed many times. The rearrangement links TRBV28 to TRBJ1-2, with no clear D. The CDR3 totals 13 residues. Trimming took 8 bases from V and 4 from J, leaving 14 bases between them. Germline CDR1 is MDHEN and CDR2 is SYDVKM. The CDR3: CASSSPPLYGYTF. The DNA for the CDR3 is TGTGCCAGCTCGTCCCCACCCCTCTATGGCTACACCTTC.

The chain has TRBV7-9 and TRBJ2-2; D uncertain. Trimming left V 5 bases short and J 0 bases short, with 16 bases between. CDR1 and CDR2 from the germline V gene are SEHNR and FQNEAQ (reference sequence). The CDR3 has 17 amino acids. This chain's CDR3 is CASSPPGSVANTGELFF. In DNA form, the CDR3 reads TGTGCCAGCAGCCCCCCCGGGTCAGTCGCGAACACCGGGGAGCTGTTTTTT.

Regarding this clonotype: A single base separates this from a much larger clone, so it may be a read error. The CDR3 is CASSQTSGSSGGNNEQYF. CDR3 coding DNA: TGCGCCAGCAGCCAGACTAGCGGCTCATCCGGGGGTAACAATGAGCAGTACTTC. The J gene is TRBJ2-5, the V gene TRBV4-1; 9 bases fit TRBD2. The V gene end was trimmed by 3 bases and the J gene end by 11 bases; junction bases not matched to a gene: 22. Germline V gene lookup returns CDR1 MGHRA and CDR2 YSYEKL. The CDR3 is 18 amino acids.

Concerning this clonotype: Without the conserved terminal phenylalanine or tryptophan, this CDR3 likely stems from a read error. The rearrangement joins TRBV2 to TRBJ1-1, with D unresolved. V lost 3 bases and J lost 0, with 8 bases in between. Germline loops: CDR1 SNHLY, CDR2 FYNNEI. The CDR3 covers 14 residues. The CDR3 bases are TGTGCCAGCAGTGACACAGAGATGAACACTGAAGCTTTCTGT. Residues: CASSDTEMNTEAFC.

This clonotype was observed at least ten times. J is TRBJ1-1 and V is TRBV5-6, with TRBD1 matching over 8 bases. Germline CDR1 SGHDT, CDR2 YYEEEE. The CDR3 length is 17 residues. The J segment lost 6 bases and the V segment lost 0 bases, leaving 13 bases of the junction unmatched. DNA of the CDR3: TGTGCCAGCAGCTTGGAGGCAGGGGGCTTTTACCTCGCTGAAGCTTTCTTT. This sequence encodes CASSLEAGGFYLAEAFF.